This T cell receptor beta chain was captured in a study of PD-L1 blockade in urothelial cancer. Study-level background: Blood analysis was done at 3 weeks (second dose) and 6 weeks after treatment began.

The germline V and J ends were trimmed by 0 bases and 0 bases, with 9 bases remaining between them. The CDR3 is made up of 15 amino acids. Per the germline V gene, CDR1 is SGHAT and CDR2 is FQNNGV. Measured with immunoSEQ multiplex PCR; TCRdb has only the in-frame clones, and not every one. The table shows 28,000 or so clones, with 75% to 90% occurring only once. Patients' urothelial carcinoma was locally advanced or metastatic. The input for sequencing was PBMCs, taken around atezolizumab (anti-PD-L1) treatment. The J gene is TRBJ2-7, the V gene TRBV11-2, with D perhaps matching TRBD2 (5 bases). This receptor was identified in a man between 60 and 75 years old with urothelial cancer. CDR3: CASSLDLGDSYEQYF. The DNA of the CDR3 is TGTGCCAGCAGCTTAGATCTCGGGGACTCCTACGAGCAGTACTTC.